The present entry profiles one TCR beta chain with its context. The data were taken from a study of shared clonotypes between healthy human individuals. Positively selected for CCR7, the CD45RO-negative cells used as naive CD8 cells excluded terminally differentiated effector memory CD45RA+ cells. The donor cohort consisted entirely of Caucasian adults residing in Nashville, Tennessee. As handled by the study authors: Junction-only sequences without quality scores were provided by ImmunoSEQ, so filtering was different. TCRdb's copy holds only in-frame clones and misses some; the assay was immunoSEQ multiplex PCR. V and J calls and clone size come straight from that table; D and trimming were deduced from the DNA. The sample lists about 2.1 million clones; about 94% were seen once. From germline, CDR1 is SGHRS and CDR2 YFSETQ. The CDR3 totals 15 residues. V shed 3 bases and J shed 3 bases, with 16 bases lying between them.

The clonotype was recovered from a man aged 18 to 30 in good health. Some clones in this sample may be carry-over from other donors' samples. The sample was naive CD8+ T cells from PBMCs. This chain joins TRBV5-1 and TRBJ2-7; D assignment may be TRBD1 or TRBD2 (7 bases each). CDR3 nucleotide sequence: TGCGCCAGCAGCTATCGGGGAGGGGGCTACTACGAGCAGTACTTC. Protein sequence: CASSYRGGGYYEQYF.